Listed below are T cell receptor beta chains from one sample, sequenced in a study of shared clonotypes between healthy human individuals. Method: immunoSEQ multiplex PCR; TCRdb's copy keeps in-frame clones and lacks some. The data hold approximately 720,000 clones, with about two thirds observed a single time. The sequencing input was memory CD4+ T cells sorted from blood. These TCRs come from a woman in her 30s in good health. CDR3s include the opening cysteine and the closing phenylalanine or tryptophan. Fields, in order: D gene, J gene, V gene, clone size, CDR3 protein, CDR3 DNA. The D gene is left open where the match is weak. Size values are once, few and many counts, or a class for expanded clones, and some rows have none.

D gene: TRBD2; J gene: TRBJ2-7; V gene: TRBV29-1; clone size: .; CDR3 protein: CSVGSGGDEQYF; CDR3 DNA: TGCAGCGTTGGGAGCGGGGGGGACGAGCAGTACTTC
D gene: .; J gene: TRBJ2-2; V gene: TRBV19; clone size: few; CDR3 protein: CASSMGQAYTGELFF; CDR3 DNA: TGTGCCAGTAGTATGGGTCAGGCGTACACCGGGGAGCTGTTTTTT
D gene: TRBD1; J gene: TRBJ1-4; V gene: TRBV6-6; clone size: .; CDR3 protein: CASSYGQGANEKLFF; CDR3 DNA: TGTGCCAGCAGTTACGGACAGGGCGCTAATGAAAAACTGTTTTTT
D gene: .; J gene: TRBJ2-3; V gene: TRBV7-9; clone size: .; CDR3 protein: CASSSDGEGQYF; CDR3 DNA: TGTGCCAGCAGCTCCGACGGAGAGGGGCAGTATTTT
D gene: TRBD1; J gene: TRBJ2-2; V gene: TRBV19; clone size: .; CDR3 protein: CASRPSGGTGELFF; CDR3 DNA: TGTGCCAGTAGACCTTCAGGGGGAACCGGGGAGCTGTTTTTT
D gene: TRBD1; J gene: TRBJ1-1; V gene: TRBV18; clone size: .; CDR3 protein: CASSRRQGFTEAFF; CDR3 DNA: TGTGCCAGCTCAAGGAGACAGGGTTTCACTGAAGCTTTCTTT
D gene: TRBD2; J gene: TRBJ2-1; V gene: TRBV5-6; clone size: .; CDR3 protein: CASSWTSASYNEQFF; CDR3 DNA: TGTGCCAGCAGCTGGACTAGCGCCTCCTACAATGAGCAGTTCTTC
D gene: .; J gene: TRBJ1-1; V gene: TRBV7-9; clone size: .; CDR3 protein: CASSLSMGEYTEAFF; CDR3 DNA: TGTGCCAGCAGCTTATCCATGGGGGAATACACTGAAGCTTTCTTT
D gene: TRBD1; J gene: TRBJ2-4; V gene: TRBV6-6; clone size: .; CDR3 protein: CASSYQTGGINIQYF; CDR3 DNA: TGTGCCAGCAGTTACCAGACAGGGGGAATTAACATTCAGTACTTC
D gene: .; J gene: TRBJ1-2; V gene: TRBV5-4; clone size: few; CDR3 protein: CASSSGQGRDGYTF; CDR3 DNA: TGTGCCAGCAGCTCGGGACAAGGGAGAGATGGCTACACCTTC
D gene: TRBD1; J gene: TRBJ2-7; V gene: TRBV6-6; clone size: .; CDR3 protein: CASSNPDRVGSYEQYF; CDR3 DNA: TGTGCCAGCAGTAACCCGGACAGGGTCGGGTCCTACGAGCAGTACTTC
D gene: .; J gene: TRBJ2-7; V gene: TRBV7-2; clone size: .; CDR3 protein: CASSGTLEQYF; CDR3 DNA: TGTGCCAGCAGTGGGACTCTTGAGCAGTACTTC
D gene: .; J gene: TRBJ1-5; V gene: TRBV28; clone size: few; CDR3 protein: CASSLLGQLDQPQHF; CDR3 DNA: TGTGCCAGCAGTTTATTAGGTCAGCTCGATCAGCCCCAGCATTTT
D gene: .; J gene: TRBJ1-1; V gene: TRBV6-5; clone size: .; CDR3 protein: CASSPGTYSTEAFF; CDR3 DNA: TGTGCCAGCAGTCCCGGGACATACAGCACTGAAGCTTTCTTT
D gene: .; J gene: TRBJ1-1; V gene: TRBV18; clone size: many; CDR3 protein: CASSPQGSNTEAFF; CDR3 DNA: TGTGCCAGCTCACCCCAGGGGTCTAACACTGAAGCTTTCTTT
D gene: .; J gene: TRBJ2-3; V gene: TRBV9; clone size: few; CDR3 protein: CASSVSGDPADTQYF; CDR3 DNA: TGTGCCAGCAGCGTCTCGGGTGATCCCGCAGATACGCAGTATTTT
D gene: .; J gene: TRBJ1-2; V gene: TRBV2; clone size: .; CDR3 protein: CASSEDDVYGYTF; CDR3 DNA: TGTGCCAGCAGTGAAGACGATGTCTATGGCTACACCTTC
D gene: TRBD1; J gene: TRBJ1-1; V gene: TRBV2; clone size: .; CDR3 protein: CASSKRGPNTEAFF; CDR3 DNA: TGTGCCAGCAGTAAAAGGGGGCCGAACACTGAAGCTTTCTTT
D gene: .; J gene: TRBJ1-5; V gene: TRBV21-1; clone size: .; CDR3 protein: CASSALRGGFNYSNQPQHF; CDR3 DNA: TGTGCCAGCAGCGCCCTCCGGGGGGGCTTCAATTATAGCAATCAGCCCCAGCATTTT
D gene: .; J gene: TRBJ2-6; V gene: TRBV5-5; clone size: many; CDR3 protein: CASTAHIGSGANVLTF; CDR3 DNA: TGTGCCAGCACAGCTCACATCGGCTCTGGGGCCAACGTCCTGACTTTC
D gene: TRBD1; J gene: TRBJ1-5; V gene: TRBV28; clone size: .; CDR3 protein: CASSLGGQVNQPQHF; CDR3 DNA: TGTGCCAGCAGTTTAGGAGGACAGGTAAATCAGCCCCAGCATTTT
D gene: TRBD1; J gene: TRBJ1-5; V gene: TRBV29-1; clone size: .; CDR3 protein: CSTGGGTGQPQHF; CDR3 DNA: TGCAGCACGGGAGGGGGCACGGGTCAGCCCCAGCATTTT
D gene: TRBD2; J gene: TRBJ2-1; V gene: TRBV14; clone size: .; CDR3 protein: CASSRTSGGSYNEQFF; CDR3 DNA: TGTGCCAGCAGCCGCACTAGCGGGGGCTCCTACAATGAGCAGTTCTTC
D gene: TRBD2; J gene: TRBJ2-2; V gene: TRBV5-8; clone size: .; CDR3 protein: CASSPGGFSWDTGELFF; CDR3 DNA: TGTGCCAGCAGCCCCGGGGGGTTTTCGTGGGACACCGGGGAGCTGTTTTTT
D gene: .; J gene: TRBJ2-7; V gene: TRBV19; clone size: .; CDR3 protein: CASSTGDSYEQYF; CDR3 DNA: TGTGCCAGTAGTACAGGGGACTCCTACGAGCAGTACTTC
D gene: .; J gene: TRBJ2-2; V gene: TRBV5-1; clone size: .; CDR3 protein: CASSFWGEAGELFF; CDR3 DNA: TGCGCCAGCAGCTTCTGGGGTGAGGCCGGGGAGCTGTTTTTT
D gene: .; J gene: TRBJ1-2; V gene: TRBV9; clone size: .; CDR3 protein: CASSAQETKPSGYTF; CDR3 DNA: TGTGCCAGCAGCGCCCAGGAGACGAAGCCCTCTGGCTACACCTTC
D gene: .; J gene: TRBJ2-2; V gene: TRBV10-2; clone size: few; CDR3 protein: CASSDGLGRTGELFF; CDR3 DNA: TGCGCCAGCAGTGACGGTCTGGGTCGGACCGGGGAGCTGTTTTTT
D gene: .; J gene: TRBJ2-7; V gene: TRBV7-2; clone size: .; CDR3 protein: CASSFYGSYEQYF; CDR3 DNA: TGTGCCAGCAGCTTCTATGGGTCCTACGAGCAGTACTTC
D gene: .; J gene: TRBJ1-2; V gene: TRBV6-5; clone size: few; CDR3 protein: CASSPGSGAGYGYTF; CDR3 DNA: TGTGCCAGCAGTCCTGGGTCGGGGGCAGGCTATGGCTACACCTTC
D gene: TRBD1; J gene: TRBJ2-2; V gene: TRBV7-2; clone size: .; CDR3 protein: CASTPGTGLAGELFF; CDR3 DNA: TGTGCCAGCACGCCCGGGACAGGGTTGGCCGGGGAGCTGTTTTTT
D gene: .; J gene: TRBJ1-4; V gene: TRBV4-1; clone size: .; CDR3 protein: CASSLTGRRGEKLFF; CDR3 DNA: TGCGCCAGCAGCCTAACCGGGCGCCGGGGCGAAAAACTGTTTTTT
D gene: .; J gene: TRBJ1-1; V gene: TRBV27; clone size: .; CDR3 protein: CASSLFQATEAFF; CDR3 DNA: TGTGCCAGCAGCCTCTTCCAGGCGACTGAAGCTTTCTTT
D gene: .; J gene: TRBJ2-1; V gene: TRBV5-6; clone size: .; CDR3 protein: CASSQGLAPYNEQFF; CDR3 DNA: TGTGCCAGCAGCCAGGGACTCGCCCCCTACAATGAGCAGTTCTTC
D gene: .; J gene: TRBJ1-2; V gene: TRBV7-2; clone size: .; CDR3 protein: CASSSPGRTYGYTF; CDR3 DNA: TGTGCCAGCAGCTCCCCGGGACGGACCTATGGCTACACCTTC
D gene: .; J gene: TRBJ1-1; V gene: TRBV2; clone size: .; CDR3 protein: CASTLVQVGAFF; CDR3 DNA: TGTGCCAGCACCCTTGTCCAAGTTGGAGCTTTCTTT
D gene: TRBD1; J gene: TRBJ1-2; V gene: TRBV27; clone size: .; CDR3 protein: CASSLQYRGANYYGYTF; CDR3 DNA: TGTGCCAGCAGTTTACAGTACAGGGGTGCAAATTACTATGGCTACACCTTC
D gene: TRBD1; J gene: TRBJ2-7; V gene: TRBV18; clone size: .; CDR3 protein: CASSQGQETYEQYF; CDR3 DNA: TGTGCCAGCTCACAGGGACAGGAAACTTACGAGCAGTACTTC
D gene: .; J gene: TRBJ1-1; V gene: TRBV7-2; clone size: once; CDR3 protein: CASSRQREEAFF; CDR3 DNA: TGTGCCAGCAGCCGACAGAGGGAAGAAGCTTTCTTT
D gene: TRBD2; J gene: TRBJ2-7; V gene: TRBV14; clone size: .; CDR3 protein: CASSQEISGLPYEQYF; CDR3 DNA: TGTGCCAGCAGCCAAGAAATTAGCGGGTTGCCCTACGAGCAGTACTTC
D gene: .; J gene: TRBJ2-7; V gene: TRBV11-2; clone size: .; CDR3 protein: CASKEIRRHYEQYF; CDR3 DNA: TGTGCCAGCAAAGAGATCCGCCGACATTACGAGCAGTACTTC
D gene: .; J gene: TRBJ2-6; V gene: TRBV7-3; clone size: .; CDR3 protein: CASSPHTSGANVLTF; CDR3 DNA: TGTGCCAGCAGCCCTCATACCTCTGGGGCCAACGTCCTGACTTTC
D gene: .; J gene: TRBJ2-5; V gene: TRBV7-9; clone size: once; CDR3 protein: CASSLGQVETQYF; CDR3 DNA: TGTGCCAGCAGCTTAGGACAGGTGGAGACCCAGTACTTC
D gene: TRBD1; J gene: TRBJ2-7; V gene: TRBV7-8; clone size: .; CDR3 protein: CASSSTGNSYEQYF; CDR3 DNA: TGTGCCAGCAGCTCGACAGGGAACTCCTACGAGCAGTACTTC
D gene: .; J gene: TRBJ2-3; V gene: TRBV19; clone size: .; CDR3 protein: CASSRDQTDTQYF; CDR3 DNA: TGTGCCAGTAGCCGGGACCAAACAGATACGCAGTATTTT
D gene: TRBD2; J gene: TRBJ2-1; V gene: TRBV6-6; clone size: .; CDR3 protein: CASRSTTSGTYNEQFF; CDR3 DNA: TGTGCCAGCAGGTCAACGACTAGCGGGACCTACAATGAGCAGTTCTTC
D gene: TRBD1; J gene: TRBJ1-3; V gene: TRBV9; clone size: .; CDR3 protein: CASSDRTGTGRNTIYF; CDR3 DNA: TGTGCCAGCAGCGACCGAACCGGGACAGGGAGAAACACCATATATTTT
D gene: .; J gene: TRBJ1-2; V gene: TRBV29-1; clone size: .; CDR3 protein: CSVYSPAGRNYTF; CDR3 DNA: TGCAGCGTTTACAGCCCTGCAGGCCGTAACTACACCTTC
D gene: .; J gene: TRBJ2-5; V gene: TRBV9; clone size: .; CDR3 protein: CASSVGNLMQETQYF; CDR3 DNA: TGTGCCAGCAGCGTAGGAAATCTAATGCAAGAGACCCAGTACTTC
D gene: TRBD2; J gene: TRBJ2-1; V gene: TRBV25-1; clone size: few; CDR3 protein: CASSDSAGGPRGYEQFF; CDR3 DNA: TGTGCCAGCAGTGATTCAGCGGGAGGGCCTAGGGGCTATGAGCAGTTCTTC
D gene: TRBD2; J gene: TRBJ2-5; V gene: TRBV7-8; clone size: .; CDR3 protein: CASSLAREETQYF; CDR3 DNA: TGTGCCAGCAGCTTAGCGCGGGAGGAGACCCAGTACTTC
D gene: .; J gene: TRBJ2-1; V gene: TRBV30; clone size: few; CDR3 protein: CAWSVPGPRDNEQFF; CDR3 DNA: TGTGCCTGGAGTGTACCCGGACCCAGGGACAATGAGCAGTTCTTC
D gene: .; J gene: TRBJ2-3; V gene: TRBV18; clone size: few; CDR3 protein: CASSPPSYGTDTQYF; CDR3 DNA: TGTGCCAGCTCACCACCGAGTTACGGCACAGATACGCAGTATTTT
D gene: .; J gene: TRBJ2-1; V gene: TRBV19; clone size: .; CDR3 protein: CASRVYGTDNEQFF; CDR3 DNA: TGTGCCAGTAGAGTATACGGCACAGACAATGAGCAGTTCTTC
D gene: .; J gene: TRBJ2-7; V gene: TRBV28; clone size: .; CDR3 protein: CASSLHGTASYEQYF; CDR3 DNA: TGTGCCAGCAGCCTCCACGGGACCGCTTCCTACGAGCAGTACTTC
D gene: .; J gene: TRBJ1-1; V gene: TRBV30; clone size: .; CDR3 protein: CAWSFEARTEAFF; CDR3 DNA: TGTGCCTGGAGCTTCGAGGCGAGGACTGAAGCTTTCTTT
D gene: .; J gene: TRBJ2-5; V gene: TRBV10-1; clone size: .; CDR3 protein: CASSDGVQETQYF; CDR3 DNA: TGCGCCAGCAGTGACGGGGTACAGGAGACCCAGTACTTC
D gene: .; J gene: TRBJ2-2; V gene: TRBV29-1; clone size: few; CDR3 protein: CSVETFAGAGELFF; CDR3 DNA: TGCAGCGTTGAAACTTTCGCCGGCGCCGGGGAGCTGTTTTTT
D gene: TRBD2; J gene: TRBJ2-7; V gene: TRBV27; clone size: .; CDR3 protein: CASSAYPTSGTYEQYF; CDR3 DNA: TGTGCCAGCAGTGCATACCCAACTAGCGGGACCTACGAGCAGTACTTC
D gene: .; J gene: TRBJ1-5; V gene: TRBV19; clone size: few; CDR3 protein: CASGLNQPQHF; CDR3 DNA: TGTGCCAGCGGACTAAATCAGCCCCAGCATTTT